This TCR beta chain was sequenced in a study of T cell repertoires in cytomegalovirus infection. The CDR3 runs to 16 residues. The junction had 5 bases not matched to a gene; V was cut back by 1 base and J by 7 bases. Germline V gives CDR1 MDHEN, CDR2 SYDVKM. This clonotype was observed at least ten times. TCRdb redid the calling of the reads with MiXCR, one entry per CDR3 protein. The sample lists around 450,000 distinct CDR3 sequences, 30% to 40% seen once, with roughly 13% in the top ten. The chain combines TRBV28 with TRBJ2-1; TRBD2 agrees at 12 bases. Specimen: PBMCs. This clonotype was obtained from a human donor in good health (CMV status not recorded). Some clones in this sample may be carry-over from other donors' samples. The CDR3 DNA is TGTGCCAGCAGTTTATTGGCTAGCGGGGGGGCTAATGAGCAGTTCTTC. Translation: CASSLLASGGANEQFF.